The 28 T cell receptor beta chains below all came from one sample that was sequenced in a study of blood T cell repertoires in COVID-19. Assay: immunoSEQ multiplex PCR; the TCRdb copy retains only in-frame clones and omits some. The table includes about 520,000 clones, approximately 83% detected once. Source material: peripheral blood. Source of these receptors: a human donor in a cohort sampled during active COVID-19.

The rearrangement links TRBV27 to TRBJ2-2, with 7 nucleotides matching TRBD1. The trim removed 4 bases at V and 6 bases at J, leaving 2 bases unmatched. The germline CDR1 and CDR2 sequences are MNHEY and SMNVEV (reference sequence). CDR3 length: 13 residues. For the CDR3, the DNA is TGTGCCAGCAGTTCCGGACAGGCCGGGGAGCTGTTTTTT. As protein: CASSSGQAGELFF.

The sample holds a few counts of this clone. The gene calls are TRBV5-4 and TRBJ2-7; unclear D gene. Deletions cut 4 bases from V and 2 bases from J, with 13 bases between. The CDR3 has 14 residues. CDR1 SGHNT and CDR2 YYREEE come from the germline V gene (reference sequence). CDR3 sequence (DNA): TGTGCCAGCAGCGCCAAAAGCGCCCCCTACGAGCAGTACTTC. This codes for CASSAKSAPYEQYF.

The rearrangement links TRBV27 to TRBJ1-2, with D tentatively TRBD1 (6 bases). Germline CDR1 is MNHEY and CDR2 is SMNVEV (reference sequence). The CDR3 loop spans 14 amino acids. Trimming took 4 bases from V and 7 from J, leaving 16 bases between them. The CDR3 loop is CASSSSDSRGGYTF. DNA for the CDR3: TGTGCCAGCAGTTCCTCGGACAGTCGAGGTGGCTACACCTTC.

This clone was seen a single time. The chain joins TRBV7-9 to TRBJ1-2; D remains unclear. Deletions cut 3 bases from V and 2 bases from J, with 19 bases between. There are 17 residues in the CDR3. Germline loops: CDR1 SEHNR, CDR2 FQNEAQ (reference sequence). The CDR3 spells CASSLIGALNGNYGYTF. The CDR3 nucleotides are TGTGCCAGCAGCTTGATTGGAGCCTTAAATGGGAACTATGGCTACACCTTC.

The chain carries TRBV19 and TRBJ1-4; D call uncertain. CDR1 and CDR2 from the germline V gene are LNHDA and SQIVND (reference sequence). The CDR3 contains 15 residues. Trimming stripped 5 bases from V and 2 bases from J, with 12 bases between. CDR3 protein: CASSETGETNEKLFF. The CDR3 nucleotides are TGTGCCAGTAGTGAGACCGGGGAGACTAATGAAAAACTGTTTTTT.

CDR3 region: CASSLVLTSGNNEQYF. CDR3 nucleotide sequence: TGTGCCAGCAGCTTAGTCTTAACTAGCGGGAATAACGAGCAGTACTTC. The rearrangement uses TRBV7-8 and TRBJ2-7; 10 bases align to TRBD2. Germline V lookup: CDR1 SGHVS, CDR2 FQNEAQ. CDR3 length: 16 amino acids. Losses at the gene ends were 1 base for V and 5 bases for J; bases not matched to a gene: 8.

This rearrangement joins TRBV6-5 to TRBJ2-2, with 7 bases identical to TRBD1. The CDR3 is 14 amino acids. J gave up 0 bases and V 6 bases, and 1 base lay outside the gene matches. Per the germline V gene, CDR1 is MNHEY and CDR2 is SVGAGI. In DNA, the CDR3 is TGTGCCAGCAGCCAGGGGGCGAACACCGGGGAGCTGTTTTTT. This translates into CASSQGANTGELFF.

The genes are TRBV11-2 and TRBJ1-2, with 8 bases identical to TRBD1. Trimming at V came to 5 bases and at J to 3 bases, leaving 5 bases not matched to a gene. This CDR3 has 14 amino acids. Per the germline V gene, CDR1 is SGHAT and CDR2 is FQNNGV. The CDR3 DNA is TGTGCCAGCAGCCTAGGACAGGGCGACTATGGCTACACCTTC. Protein sequence: CASSLGQGDYGYTF. Complete variable domain (other parts from reference TRBV11-2 and TRBJ1-2): EAGVAQSPRYKIIEKRQSVAFWCNPISGHATLYWYQQILGQGPKLLIQFQNNGVVDDSQLPKDRFSAERLKGVDSTLKIQPAKLEDSAVYLCASSLGQGDYGYTFGSGTRLTVV.

This chain joins TRBV20-1 and TRBJ2-7; possibly TRBD1 for D (5 bases). Trimming cost V 3 bases and J 3 bases, with 18 bases left between them. Germline CDR1 and CDR2: DFQATT and SNEGSKA (reference sequence). This CDR3 contains 15 residues. CDR3 bases: TGCAGTGCTAGTAGTCACAGGCCCGCCGACTACGAGCAGTACTTC. Its protein product is CSASSHRPADYEQYF.

The chain uses TRBV7-3 and TRBJ1-2; 8 positions agree with TRBD1. CDR1 is SGHTA, CDR2 FQGTGA, per germline. The CDR3 is made up of 14 amino acids. V trimming: 5 bases; J trimming: 3 bases; junction bases outside the gene matches: 5. The CDR3 loop reads CASSPGGQDYGYTF. Written as DNA, the CDR3 is TGTGCCAGCAGCCCCGGGGGACAGGACTATGGCTACACCTTC.

V is TRBV24-1 and J is TRBJ1-4; D unresolved. Germline V CDR1 and CDR2: KGHDR, SFDVKD. V gave up 3 bases and J gave up 10 bases, with 5 bases separating them. The CDR3 length is 11 residues. This CDR3 reads CATSDGPKLFF. CDR3 DNA sequence: TGTGCCACCAGTGATGGGCCAAAACTGTTTTTT.

The V gene is TRBV11-3, the J gene TRBJ2-3; D gene ambiguous. The length of the CDR3 is 10 residues. V was shortened by 9 bases and J by 7 bases, with 8 bases between the two germline ends. Germline V lookup: CDR1 SGHNT, CDR2 YENEEA. The CDR3 sequence: CARTRNTQYF. The CDR3 region has the DNA TGTGCCAGAACTCGAAATACGCAGTATTTT.

V gene TRBV18 combines with J gene TRBJ2-3; D might be TRBD2 (5 bases). Trimming pared 3 bases from V and 1 base from J, leaving 14 bases between. The CDR3 loop spans 16 amino acids. Per germline, CDR1 KGHSH and CDR2 LQKENI. The CDR3 reads CASSPVLRGGTDTQYF. CDR3 sequence (DNA): TGTGCCAGCTCACCGGTCCTCCGGGGTGGCACAGATACGCAGTATTTT.

This sequence joins TRBV11-3 and TRBJ2-1; 9 bases fit TRBD1. The CDR3 is made up of 15 amino acids. V dropped 4 bases and J dropped 5; count of bases not matched to a gene: 6. The germline CDR1 and CDR2 sequences are SGHNT and YENEEA. Here the CDR3 reads CASSSAGTGNNEQFF. CDR3 in DNA: TGTGCCAGCAGCTCGGCCGGGACAGGGAACAATGAGCAGTTCTTC.

Comment on this clone: The same CDR3 also results from other DNA sequences found in this sample. The chain joins TRBV6-1 to TRBJ1-4; 8 bases map to TRBD1. Germline loops: CDR1 MNHNS, CDR2 SASEGT. The CDR3 covers 16 residues. The V and J ends lost 3 bases and 1 base, in that order; junction bases with no gene match: 4. Here the CDR3 DNA reads TGTGCCAGCAGTGAGCAGGGGGCCGGAACTAATGAAAAACTGTTTTTT. Translated, it gives CASSEQGAGTNEKLFF.

The chain carries TRBV5-4 and TRBJ2-7; D is ambiguous. The CDR3 totals 14 residues. V was trimmed by 0 bases and J by 2 bases, leaving 9 bases between them. Germline CDR1 reads SGHNT; CDR2 reads YYREEE (reference sequence). As DNA, the CDR3 is TGTGCCAGCAGCTTGGAATCGGGTACCTACGAGCAGTACTTC. This sequence encodes CASSLESGTYEQYF.

This chain uses TRBV7-9 with TRBJ2-5; D uncertain. V was clipped by 0 bases and J by 3 bases, with 8 bases between them. CDR3 length equals 14 residues. Germline loops: CDR1 SEHNR, CDR2 FQNEAQ (reference sequence). The CDR3 DNA follows: TGTGCCAGCAGCTTAGCGTGGCAGGAAGAGACCCAGTACTTC. Protein product: CASSLAWQEETQYF.

This clone has more than one count but fewer than ten. This chain joins TRBV18 and TRBJ1-4; a weak D match, TRBD1 (5 bases). Germline CDR1 KGHSH, CDR2 LQKENI. The CDR3 is made up of 15 amino acids. With 4 bases removed from V and 3 bases from J, the gap between germline ends came to 12 bases. CDR3 DNA sequence: TGTGCCAGCTCACGGTCGCAAGGGGCTAATGAAAAACTGTTTTTT. It specifies CASSRSQGANEKLFF. The variable domain in full, completed from reference TRBV18 and TRBJ1-4, reads NAGVMQNPRHLVRRRGQEARLRCSPMKGHSHVYWYRQLPEEGLKFMVYLQKENIIDESGMPKERFSAEFPKEGPSILRIQQVVRGDSAAYFCASSRSQGANEKLFFGSGTQLSVL.

The J gene is TRBJ2-5, the V gene TRBV9, with a tentative D call TRBD1 (8 bases). From germline, CDR1 is SGDLS and CDR2 YYNGEE. Trimming removed 4 bases at V and 5 bases at J, with 18 bases between. CDR3 length: 15 residues. The CDR3 is CASSITGQGGETQYF. DNA for the CDR3: TGTGCCAGCAGCATCACCGGACAGGGAGGGGAGACCCAGTACTTC.

The V and J genes are TRBV28 and TRBJ1-1, with 7 bases aligning to TRBD1. This CDR3 has 13 residues. Looked up from germline, CDR1 is MDHEN and CDR2 is SYDVKM. Trimming took 5 bases from V and 6 from J; bases not matched to a gene: 6. The CDR3, as DNA: TGTGCCAGCAGTACGACAGGGTTGGCTGAAGCTTTCTTT. The encoded protein is CASSTTGLAEAFF.

J is TRBJ2-1 and V is TRBV28; D is uncertain. CDR3 length: 12 residues. Germline V gives CDR1 MDHEN, CDR2 SYDVKM. V dropped 6 bases and J dropped 10 bases, with 13 bases sitting between them. The CDR3 protein is CASRPSFEEQFF. The CDR3 nucleotides read TGTGCCAGCAGACCCTCGTTTGAGGAGCAGTTCTTC.

This clone was counted between two and nine times. The rearrangement links TRBV6-6 to TRBJ1-5; no clear D gene. Per germline, CDR1 MNHNY and CDR2 SVGAGI (reference sequence). The CDR3 totals 14 residues. The V and J ends lost 4 bases and 3 bases respectively, with 10 bases between them. CDR3 DNA: TGTGCCAGCAGTTGGGCCAAGGACAATCAGCCCCAGCATTTT. Translation: CASSWAKDNQPQHF.

J is TRBJ1-5 and V is TRBV7-6, with a possible D match to TRBD1 (5 bases). CDR3 length equals 16 residues. The germline CDR1 and CDR2 sequences are SGHVS and FNYEAQ. V lost 5 bases and J 0 bases, leaving 14 bases between the germline ends. The DNA for the CDR3 is TGTGCCAGCAGCCCCCTAAGGGGAAATAGCAATCAGCCCCAGCATTTT. Its protein is CASSPLRGNSNQPQHF.

A few counts support this clone. The DNA of the CDR3 is TGTGCCAGCAGCTTACAGGGGCAAAGTGGCGAAGCTTTCTTT. This encodes CASSLQGQSGEAFF. The chain employs TRBV5-4 and TRBJ1-1, with TRBD1 matching over 7 bases. The germline V gene has CDR1 SGHNT and CDR2 YYREEE (reference sequence). The CDR3 totals 14 residues. V shed 2 bases and J 8 bases; nucleotides not matched to a gene: 9.

The rearrangement joins TRBV19 to TRBJ1-5, with 12 nucleotides matching TRBD1. CDR1 LNHDA and CDR2 SQIVND come from the germline V gene (reference sequence). The V and J ends lost 4 bases and 6 bases, in that order; junction bases with no gene match: 7. This CDR3 is 16 amino acids long. CDR3 region: CASSNPGQGAFQPQHF. In nucleotides, the CDR3 is TGTGCCAGTAGTAATCCGGGACAGGGGGCTTTTCAGCCCCAGCATTTT.

The V gene is TRBV3-1 (or the pseudogene TRBV3-2), the J gene TRBJ2-4; TRBD2 aligns across 9 bases. This CDR3 contains 15 residues. Germline-derived CDR1 and CDR2 are LGHDT and YNNKEL (reference sequence). J lost 6 bases, V lost 1 base, and 4 bases had no gene match. DNA of the CDR3: TGTGCCAGCAGCCAAGTGCGGGAGGGTTCAAACATTCAGTACTTC. This codes for CASSQVREGSNIQYF.

Regarding this clone: At one of its ends the junction is not consistent with the germline gene, which may arise from a read error. This sequence joins TRBV18 and TRBJ1-2; a possible D gene is TRBD1 (5 bases). Per germline, CDR1 KGHSH and CDR2 LQKENI. CDR3 length: 15 amino acids. CDR3: CASTPRARDDYGYTF. The CDR3 DNA is TGTGCCAGCACACCCAGGGCAAGGGATGACTATGGCTACACCTTC.

The CDR3: CASSISAGEGSGELFF. CDR3 sequence (DNA): TGTGCCAGTAGTATTTCAGCGGGCGAGGGGTCCGGGGAGCTGTTTTTT. The gene calls are TRBV19 and TRBJ2-2; possible D gene TRBD2, 6 bases. The CDR3 length is 16 residues. Germline CDR1 LNHDA, CDR2 SQIVND (reference sequence). With 3 bases removed from V and 6 bases from J, the gap between germline ends came to 17 bases.